A selection of T cell receptor beta chains follows, all from one sample in a study of T cells in Graves' hyperthyroidism and ophthalmopathy. In TCRdb, the multiplex PCR reads were re-called with MiXCR into one record per CDR3 protein. The sample contains some 720,000 distinct CDR3 sequences, about a sixth of which appear only once. Sample: blood. The receptors stem from a young man with Graves' hyperthyroidism. Both conserved end residues are part of each CDR3. D genes are given only for firm matches. Clone size is shown for a subset of rows, as once, few, many or a class of expanded clone.

v_gene	j_gene	d_gene	abundance	CDR3aa	CDR3nt
TRBV7-2	TRBJ2-5	.	.	CASSLEPGAETQYF	TGTGCCAGCAGCTTAGAACCGGGGGCAGAGACCCAGTACTTC
TRBV2	TRBJ2-1	.	many	CASSGLVVDEQFF	TGTGCCAGCAGTGGATTGGTCGTCGATGAGCAGTTCTTC
TRBV6-1	TRBJ2-3	TRBD1	.	CASRPGQALTTDTQYF	TGTGCCAGCAGGCCCGGACAGGCCCTAACCACAGATACGCAGTATTTT
TRBV20-1	TRBJ2-7	TRBD2	.	CSAGTSGRAAYEQYF	TGCAGTGCGGGGACTAGCGGGAGGGCCGCCTACGAGCAGTACTTC
TRBV7-9	TRBJ2-5	.	many	CASSLGGLRAETQYF	TGTGCCAGCAGCTTAGGAGGACTCCGAGCGGAGACCCAGTACTTC
TRBV12-5	TRBJ2-1	.	many	CASGLVPGGPYNEQFF	TGTGCTAGTGGTTTGGTACCGGGCGGGCCTTACAATGAGCAGTTCTTC
TRBV6-1	TRBJ2-7	.	many	CASSDVYEQYF	TGTGCCAGCAGTGACGTATACGAGCAGTACTTC
TRBV28	TRBJ2-1	TRBD2	.	CASSFLQLLGGRINEQFF	TGTGCCAGCAGTTTTCTTCAACTACTCGGCGGGAGAATAAATGAGCAGTTCTTC
TRBV7-9	TRBJ2-2	TRBD1	few	CASTFGTGGTGELFF	TGTGCCAGCACCTTTGGGACAGGGGGGACCGGGGAGCTGTTTTTT
TRBV20-1	TRBJ2-2	.	.	CSASRSGELFF	TGCAGTGCTAGTAGGTCCGGGGAGCTGTTTTTT
TRBV28	TRBJ1-2	.	.	CASSLSGARGYTF	TGTGCCAGCAGTTTATCGGGGGCTCGGGGCTACACCTTC
TRBV4-3	TRBJ1-1	.	.	CASSQDGRTTNEAFF	TGCGCCAGCAGCCAAGATGGTCGGACTACCAATGAAGCTTTCTTT
TRBV7-9	TRBJ2-7	TRBD1	.	CASSLVSWTGGQTYEQYF	TGTGCCAGCAGCTTAGTTTCCTGGACAGGGGGCCAAACCTACGAGCAGTACTTC
TRBV4-1	TRBJ2-3	.	.	CASSPFVLLMTDTQYF	TGCGCCAGCAGCCCCTTTGTACTGTTAATGACAGATACGCAGTATTTT
TRBV7-9	TRBJ2-2	.	.	CASIHPGELFF	TGTGCCAGCATTCACCCCGGGGAGCTGTTTTTT
TRBV12-3/TRBV12-4	TRBJ1-4	.	many	CASSSQGRGGTNEKLFF	TGTGCCAGCAGTTCCCAGGGAAGGGGCGGAACTAATGAAAAACTGTTTTTT
TRBV2	TRBJ2-5	TRBD2	.	CASSEVTSGETQYF	TGTGCCAGCAGTGAAGTAACTAGCGGAGAGACCCAGTACTTC
TRBV13	TRBJ2-1	.	.	CASSGNLEQFF	TGTGCCAGCAGCGGGAACCTGGAGCAGTTCTTC
TRBV7-9	TRBJ1-2	.	few	CASSEDNNYGYTF	TGTGCCAGCAGCGAGGACAATAACTATGGCTACACCTTC
TRBV27	TRBJ1-1	TRBD1	.	CASRKDRVFTEAFF	TGTGCCAGCAGAAAGGACAGGGTTTTCACTGAAGCTTTCTTT
TRBV7-8	TRBJ2-3	.	many	CASSHPPGGLSTDTQYF	TGTGCCAGCAGCCACCCTCCCGGGGGGCTGAGCACAGATACGCAGTATTTT
TRBV7-2	TRBJ2-5	.	.	CASSFGRKETQYF	TGTGCCAGCAGCTTTGGTAGGAAAGAGACCCAGTACTTC
TRBV2	TRBJ2-5	TRBD1	many	CASSLRTGGTKTQYF	TGTGCCAGCAGCCTTCGGACAGGGGGTACGAAGACCCAGTACTTC
TRBV7-8	TRBJ1-4	.	many	CASSGEGATNEKLFF	TGTGCCAGCAGCGGCGAGGGGGCAACTAATGAAAAACTGTTTTTT
TRBV7-9	TRBJ2-5	TRBD2	many	CASSPGGSGSEYF	TGTGCCAGCAGCCCAGGGGGTAGCGGGAGTGAGTACTTC
TRBV27	TRBJ1-4	.	few	CASISNPGPRIEKLFF	TGTGCCAGCATTTCTAACCCCGGGCCACGGATTGAAAAACTGTTTTTT
TRBV27	TRBJ1-4	TRBD1	.	CASSRDRLNEKLFF	TGTGCCAGCAGCCGGGACAGACTTAATGAAAAACTGTTTTTT
TRBV20-1	TRBJ1-4	.	.	CSAPPTGQHEKLFF	TGCAGTGCCCCCCCCACAGGGCAGCATGAAAAACTGTTTTTT
TRBV2	TRBJ2-5	.	.	CASFLRLETQYF	TGTGCCAGCTTTTTACGGCTAGAGACCCAGTACTTC
TRBV20-1	TRBJ2-5	.	.	CSARLVQTQYF	TGCAGTGCTAGACTGGTGCAGACCCAGTACTTC
TRBV12-3/TRBV12-4	TRBJ2-3	.	many	CASGSAWGRITDTQYF	TGTGCCAGCGGCTCGGCCTGGGGGCGTATCACAGATACGCAGTATTTT
TRBV29-1	TRBJ1-5	.	few	CSVEEGFGQPQHF	TGCAGCGTTGAAGAAGGGTTTGGACAGCCCCAGCATTTT
TRBV20-1	TRBJ2-1	TRBD2	few	CSARAGLAYNEQFF	TGCAGTGCTAGAGCGGGACTAGCTTACAATGAGCAGTTCTTC
TRBV12-5	TRBJ2-3	.	few	CASGLFEGSTDTQYF	TGTGCTAGTGGTTTGTTTGAGGGTTCCACAGATACGCAGTATTTT
TRBV19	TRBJ1-3	.	few	CASKGLLISGNTIYF	TGTGCCAGTAAGGGACTGCTAATCTCTGGAAACACCATATATTTT
TRBV7-2	TRBJ1-1	.	few	CASSLALQNTEAFF	TGTGCCAGCAGCTTAGCGTTGCAGAACACTGAAGCTTTCTTT
TRBV10-1	TRBJ2-5	TRBD1	many	CASRPRGRQQETQYF	TGCGCCAGCAGGCCCAGGGGGCGTCAGCAAGAGACCCAGTACTTC
TRBV27	TRBJ2-5	TRBD1	many	CASSSWGQGVETQYF	TGTGCCAGCAGTTCCTGGGGACAGGGGGTGGAGACCCAGTACTTC
TRBV6-1	TRBJ2-1	TRBD2	many	CASRGGRVSNEQFF	TGTGCCAGCAGAGGCGGGAGGGTAAGCAATGAGCAGTTCTTC
TRBV12-3/TRBV12-4	TRBJ2-3	.	.	CASSLGHGADTQYF	TGTGCCAGCAGTCTCGGTCACGGGGCAGATACGCAGTATTTT
TRBV5-1	TRBJ2-1	TRBD2	few	CASSLSLAGSNEQFF	TGCGCCAGCAGCTTGAGCCTAGCGGGGTCAAATGAGCAGTTCTTC
TRBV28	TRBJ1-1	.	many	CASSAGGLNTEAFF	TGTGCCAGCAGTGCGGGGGGATTGAACACTGAAGCTTTCTTT